This entry concerns a single T cell receptor (beta chain). Its specificity is unknown. This entry comes from a study of T cell responses to AZD1222 COVID-19 vaccine. The CDR3 has 12 residues. Germline V gene lookup returns CDR1 SGHKS and CDR2 YYEKEE (reference sequence). V was cut by 1 base and J by 7 bases, with 9 bases left in between. Study observations and caveats: Clonal diversity may have been underestimated in mostly white British donors.

Repertoires were generated with immunoSEQ multiplex PCR, while TCRdb's copy carries only in-frame clones and drops some. The sample holds roughly 160,000 clones, approximately 90% seen once. The source is an adult in good health. The rearrangement joins TRBV5-5 to TRBJ2-7; unclear D gene. The sample consisted of peripheral blood, taken on day 0 of MenACWY control vaccination. The CDR3 nucleotides are TGTGCCAGCAGCTTGCGGTTGTCAGAGCAGTACTTC. The encoded protein is CASSLRLSEQYF.